The source of this T cell receptor (beta chain) is a study of T cell clones after liver transplantation. Study-level background: In this trial, immunosuppression withdrawal was attempted within 2 years of liver transplant. Post-transplant blood was tracked for graft-donor-reactive T cell clones identified in a pre-transplant mixed lymphocyte reaction. HCV positivity affected three of eight recipients; the rest lacked autoimmune or viral indications. Blood was drawn pre-transplant, before withdrawal, and after full or failed withdrawal.

The germline gives CDR1 SQVTM, CDR2 ANQGSEA. This CDR3 region has 12 residues. In its sample, this clone was seen once. One end of the junction fails to match germline, which may point to a read error. This table comes from immunoSEQ multiplex PCR, and its TCRdb copy is limited to in-frame clones, with some not included. The sample contains fewer than 20,000 clones, 75% to 90% of which appear only once. The sequence derives from a human patient who received a liver transplant. Some T cells may possibly be graft donor cells. The input for sequencing was CD8+ T cells from blood, taken just over 45 months after liver transplant. The J gene is TRBJ1-2, the V gene TRBV29-1, with a possible D match to TRBD1 (6 bases). The CDR3 sequence is CSVEGQYYGYTF. The DNA of the CDR3 is TGCAGCGTGGAAGGACAGTACTATGGCTACACCTTC. The whole variable domain, remainder taken from reference TRBV29-1 and TRBJ1-2, is SAVISQKPSRDICQRGTSLTIQCQVDSQVTMMFWYRQQPGQSLTLIATANQGSEATYESGFVIDKFPISRPNLTFSTLTVSNMSPEDSSIYLCSVEGQYYGYTFGSGTRLTVV.